The next 17 T cell receptor beta chains were all read from a single sample in a study of neurological immune-mediated disorders. Using its own MiXCR run on the 5' RACE reads, TCRdb lists one record per CDR3 protein. The sample yields 50,000 to 60,000 distinct CDR3 sequences, 3.5% to 4% seen once. The sequenced sample consisted of CD4+ T cells from blood. These receptors came from a woman in her 40s with multiple sclerosis.

This clonotype was picked up many times. Here the CDR3 reads CSAYRQGSGGNTIYF. CDR3 DNA sequence: TGCAGTGCCTATAGACAGGGGTCGGGTGGAAACACCATATATTTT. The chain recombines TRBV20-1 with TRBJ1-3, with TRBD1 matching 8 bases. This CDR3 has 15 amino acids. V lost 6 bases to trimming and J lost 3 bases; unmatched junction nucleotides: 10. CDR1 is DFQATT, CDR2 SNEGSKA, per germline (reference sequence).

This clonotype was seen many times. V is TRBV29-1 and J is TRBJ1-3; D remains unclear. Germline V lookup: CDR1 SQVTM, CDR2 ANQGSEA. V lost 7 bases and J 4 bases, leaving 11 bases between the germline ends. The CDR3 runs 12 residues. CDR3 sequence (DNA): TGCAGCGGTTCCTTAAGGGGAAACACCATATATTTT. Its protein product is CSGSLRGNTIYF.

There are many counts of this clonotype. The chain uses TRBV20-1 and TRBJ1-4; 10 nucleotides align to TRBD1. CDR1 and CDR2 (germline): DFQATT, SNEGSKA (reference sequence). V dropped 4 bases and J dropped 8; count of bases not matched to a gene: 1. The CDR3 consists of 12 residues. The CDR3 nucleotides read TGCAGTGCTACGGGACAGGGGGAAAAACTGTTTTTT. Protein product: CSATGQGEKLFF.

This clonotype was observed at least ten times. V usage is TRBV4-1 and J usage is TRBJ1-2, with D hard to call. CDR1 is MGHRA, CDR2 YSYEKL, per germline. The CDR3 spans 14 residues. The ends were cut back, 2 bases at V and 5 bases at J, with 12 bases in the middle. The CDR3 loop reads CASSQSPFDYGYTF. CDR3 in DNA: TGCGCCAGCAGCCAATCTCCCTTTGATTATGGCTACACCTTC.

At least ten counts were recorded for this clonotype. V gene TRBV10-3 combines with J gene TRBJ1-5; TRBD1 matches 7 bases. The V and J ends lost 10 bases and 1 base, in that order; junction bases with no gene match: 4. Germline V lookup: CDR1 ENHRY, CDR2 SYGVKD. The CDR3 runs 13 residues. The CDR3 protein is CATTDRSNQPQHF. The CDR3 bases are TGTGCCACAACGGACAGGAGCAATCAGCCCCAGCATTTT.

This clonotype was found many times. V usage is TRBV10-3 and J usage is TRBJ2-1; maybe TRBD2 (5 bases). Looked up from germline, CDR1 is ENHRY and CDR2 is SYGVKD. This CDR3 is built from 15 residues. V dropped 4 bases and J dropped 7 bases, with 17 bases sitting between them. CDR3 bases: TGTGCCATCAGTGCCCGGGCTACCCCGGGGAATGAGCAGTTCTTC. The encoded protein is CAISARATPGNEQFF.

This clonotype has a count of ten or more. The chain has TRBV7-9 and TRBJ2-5, with D unresolved. Germline-derived CDR1 and CDR2 are SEHNR and FQNEAQ (reference sequence). This CDR3 spans 14 amino acids. The germline V and J ends were trimmed by 6 bases and 5 bases, with 16 bases remaining between them. CDR3 bases: TGTGCCAGCAGTACGCTGTCGCTGGGGGAGACCCAGTACTTC. Protein sequence: CASSTLSLGETQYF. Full variable domain (missing parts from reference TRBV7-9 and TRBJ2-5): DTGVSQNPRHKITKRGQNVTFRCDPISEHNRLYWYRQTLGQGPEFLTYFQNEAQLEKSRLLSDRFSAERPKGSFSTLEIQRTEQGDSAMYLCASSTLSLGETQYFGPGTRLLVL.

This clonotype was recorded many times. This sequence joins TRBV5-1 and TRBJ2-1; D possibly corresponds to TRBD2 (6 bases). This CDR3 comprises 14 residues. V lost 4 bases to trimming and J lost 9 bases, with 17 bases between them. CDR1 is SGHRS, CDR2 YFSETQ, per germline. CDR3 bases: TGCGCCAGCAGCCCCGGAGGGGCCGGTCTTGAGCAGTTCTTC. Protein product: CASSPGGAGLEQFF. Looking up the rest from reference TRBV5-1 and TRBJ2-1 gives the full variable domain: KAGVTQTPRYLIKTRGQQVTLSCSPISGHRSVSWYQQTPGQGLQFLFEYFSETQRNKGNFPGRFSGRQFSNSRSEMNVSTLELGDSALYLCASSPGGAGLEQFFGPGTRLTVL.

This clonotype was counted many times. The gene calls are TRBV21-1 and TRBJ2-7; the D call of TRBD1 is as the table states it, not checked on the DNA. TRBV21-1 is reported as a pseudogene. The CDR3 spans 15 residues. The CDR3 DNA is TGTGCCAGCAGCGCGAGGAGGGACAGGGTCCGCGAGCAGTACTTC. It translates to CASSARRDRVREQYF.

This clonotype has a handful of counts. The chain couples TRBV19 to TRBJ2-2, with D perhaps given as TRBD1 or TRBD2 (6 bases each). V lost 7 bases and J lost 0, with 12 bases in between. CDR1 is LNHDA and CDR2 is SQIVND in the germline V gene (reference sequence). The CDR3 length is 15 residues. The CDR3 protein is CASMGGDANTGELFF. The CDR3 nucleotides are TGTGCCAGTATGGGGGGCGACGCGAACACCGGGGAGCTGTTTTTT.

Many counts were recorded for this clonotype. The J gene is TRBJ1-6, the V gene TRBV3-1, with 8 bases aligning to TRBD1. The CDR3 totals 18 residues. The germline CDR1 and CDR2 sequences are LGHDT and YNNKEL (reference sequence). V shed 4 bases and J 4 bases; nucleotides not matched to a gene: 12. In DNA form, the CDR3 reads TGTGCCAGCAGCCCCGGGACGCAAACAGGGGGGTATAATTCACCCCTCCACTTT. Its protein product is CASSPGTQTGGYNSPLHF.

Many counts were recorded for this clonotype. The chain has TRBV20-1 and TRBJ2-4; the D is unclear. This CDR3 has 13 amino acids. Germline assignment: CDR1 DFQATT and CDR2 SNEGSKA (reference sequence). Trimming pared 2 bases from V and 7 bases from J, leaving 12 bases between. The CDR3: CSARIPANNIQYF. The CDR3 bases are TGCAGTGCTAGAATACCAGCAAACAACATTCAGTACTTC.

At least ten counts were recorded for this clonotype. This chain uses TRBV2 with TRBJ2-3, with 13 positions matching TRBD2. The germline CDR1 and CDR2 sequences are SNHLY and FYNNEI. Germline trimming cut 6 bases from V and 3 bases from J; bases unmatched to any gene: 3. The CDR3 spans 15 residues. CDR3 DNA: TGTGCCAGCAGGGGGACTAGCGGGGCGACAGATACGCAGTATTTT. Protein product: CASRGTSGATDTQYF.

This clonotype was detected ten times or more. The chain combines TRBV5-4 with TRBJ2-3; 13 bases are a match to TRBD2. V shed 2 bases, J shed 4 bases, and the junction held 7 bases outside the gene matches. The CDR3 totals 17 residues. Germline CDR1 SGHNT, CDR2 YYREEE (reference sequence). The CDR3 loop is CASSLKTSGGSADTQYF. For the CDR3, the DNA is TGTGCCAGCAGCTTAAAGACTAGCGGGGGGTCCGCAGATACGCAGTATTTT. The variable domain in full, with the rest retrieved from reference TRBV5-4 and TRBJ2-3, is ETGVTQSPTHLIKTRGQQVTLRCSSQSGHNTVSWYQQALGQGPQFIFQYYREEENGRGNFPPRFSGLQFPNYSSELNVNALELDDSALYLCASSLKTSGGSADTQYFGPGTRLTVL.

This clonotype was detected ten times or more. This chain links TRBV20-1 with TRBJ1-1; no firm D call. The CDR3 sequence is 11 residues long. Per germline, CDR1 DFQATT and CDR2 SNEGSKA (reference sequence). The germline V and J ends were trimmed by 8 bases and 1 base, with 8 bases remaining between them. In DNA form, the CDR3 reads TGCAGTACCCGACAGAACACTGAAGCTTTCTTT. It yields the protein CSTRQNTEAFF.

This clonotype showed up many times. V and J are TRBV7-8 and TRBJ2-3, with 7 bases fitting TRBD1. The germline V gene has CDR1 SGHVS and CDR2 FQNEAQ. Losses at the gene ends were 1 base for V and 4 bases for J; bases not matched to a gene: 8. The CDR3 covers 16 residues. CDR3 region: CASSLGKRGLADTQYF. The DNA of the CDR3 is TGTGCCAGCAGCTTAGGAAAGAGGGGGCTTGCAGATACGCAGTATTTT. Filled out from reference TRBV7-8 and TRBJ2-3, the complete variable domain reads GAGVSQSPRYKVAKRGQDVALRCDPISGHVSLFWYQQALGQGPEFLTYFQNEAQLDKSGLPSDRFFAERPEGSVSTLKIQRTQQEDSAVYLCASSLGKRGLADTQYFGPGTRLTVL.

This clonotype has a count of ten or more. V usage is TRBV6-6 and J usage is TRBJ2-3; 9 bases are shared with TRBD1. This CDR3 contains 14 residues. Germline V gene lookup returns CDR1 MNHNY and CDR2 SVGAGI (reference sequence). V lost 5 bases, J lost 10 bases, and 10 bases stayed unmatched. The CDR3 nucleotides are TGTGCCAGCAGTCAAACAGGGGGCGACGGAGCGCAGTATTTT. It specifies CASSQTGGDGAQYF.